Listed below are T cell receptor beta chains from one sample, sequenced in a study of blood T cell repertoires in COVID-19. The table came from immunoSEQ multiplex PCR; TCRdb's copy has only in-frame clones and leaves some out. The sample records a few hundred thousand clones, 65% to 90% being singletons. Sequenced material: PBMCs or T cells enriched from blood (not recorded which). These receptors were collected from a young woman who had been exposed to COVID-19. The CDR3 runs from the conserved cysteine through the conserved F or W. Each record gives: clone size, V gene, D gene, J gene, CDR3 protein, CDR3 DNA. D genes are given only for firm matches. Where a row states a size, it is once, few, many or the class of an expanded clone; other rows omit it.

>.|TRBV30|.|TRBJ1-6
CAWSAEVSSYNSPLHF
TGTGCCTGGAGTGCAGAGGTCAGCTCCTATAATTCACCCCTCCACTTT
>.|TRBV18|.|TRBJ1-2
CASSPDGAGGYTF
TGTGCCAGCTCACCAGATGGGGCTGGTGGCTACACCTTC
>.|TRBV19|.|TRBJ1-5
CASSPFGGNQPQHF
TGTGCCAGTAGTCCGTTCGGGGGCAATCAGCCCCAGCATTTT
>.|TRBV5-1|.|TRBJ2-1
CASSLVYSNNEQFF
TGCGCCAGCAGCTTGGTTTATAGTAACAATGAGCAGTTCTTC
>.|TRBV18|.|TRBJ2-7
CASSPRDGQYEQYF
TGTGCCAGCTCACCGCGGGACGGGCAATACGAGCAGTACTTC
>.|TRBV7-3|TRBD2|TRBJ2-2
CASSPRTSGELFF
TGTGCCAGCAGCCCAAGGACTAGCGGGGAGCTGTTTTTT
>once|TRBV19|.|TRBJ1-4
CATAPNQGLNEKLFF
TGTGCCACCGCGCCAAATCAGGGGCTTAATGAAAAACTGTTTTTT
>.|TRBV18|.|TRBJ1-2
CASSAGGDGYGYTF
TGTGCCAGCTCTGCCGGAGGGGATGGCTATGGCTACACCTTC
>.|TRBV6-2/TRBV6-3|.|TRBJ2-7
CASSYALGQMYEQYF
TGTGCCAGCAGTTACGCTCTTGGGCAGATGTACGAGCAGTACTTC
>.|TRBV10-3|TRBD1|TRBJ2-3
CATDRGTSTDTQYF
TGTGCCACTGACAGGGGGACTAGCACAGATACGCAGTATTTT
>.|TRBV2|TRBD1|TRBJ1-2
CASSGQGTNGYTF
TGTGCCAGCTCCGGACAGGGGACGAATGGCTACACCTTC
>.|TRBV5-1|TRBD1|TRBJ2-1
CASRDRVSQFF
TGCGCCAGCAGGGACAGGGTTTCGCAGTTCTTC
>.|TRBV30|.|TRBJ1-1
CAWSSDSRTEAFF
TGTGCCTGGAGTTCCGACAGTCGCACTGAAGCTTTCTTT
>.|TRBV4-2|.|TRBJ1-1
CASSPKKTGNTEAFF
TGTGCCAGCAGCCCGAAAAAGACAGGGAACACTGAAGCTTTCTTT
>.|TRBV2|TRBD1|TRBJ1-2
CASSWRTGGGPIYGYTF
TGTGCCAGCAGTTGGAGGACAGGGGGCGGCCCCATTTATGGCTACACCTTC
>.|TRBV2|.|TRBJ1-2
CASTKGYRNYGYTF
TGTGCCAGCACCAAGGGGTACCGTAACTATGGCTACACCTTC
>.|TRBV27|.|TRBJ2-6
CASSLSNSGANVLTF
TGTGCCAGCAGTTTATCTAACTCTGGGGCCAACGTCCTGACTTTC